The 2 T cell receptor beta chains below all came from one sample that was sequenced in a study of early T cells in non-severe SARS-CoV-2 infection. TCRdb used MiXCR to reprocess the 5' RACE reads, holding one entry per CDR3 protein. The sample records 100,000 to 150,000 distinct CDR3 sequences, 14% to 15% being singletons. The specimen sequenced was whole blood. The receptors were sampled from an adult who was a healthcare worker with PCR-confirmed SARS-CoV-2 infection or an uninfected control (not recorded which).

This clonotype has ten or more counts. The CDR3 coding sequence is TGCAGCGTTGCAGGGGCCGCGAACACTGAAGCTTTCTTT. This translates into CSVAGAANTEAFF. The chain links TRBV29-1 to TRBJ1-1; D might be TRBD1 (6 bases). CDR1 is SQVTM and CDR2 is ANQGSEA in the germline V gene. Trimming cost V 4 bases and J 1 base, with 10 bases left between them. The CDR3 spans 13 residues.

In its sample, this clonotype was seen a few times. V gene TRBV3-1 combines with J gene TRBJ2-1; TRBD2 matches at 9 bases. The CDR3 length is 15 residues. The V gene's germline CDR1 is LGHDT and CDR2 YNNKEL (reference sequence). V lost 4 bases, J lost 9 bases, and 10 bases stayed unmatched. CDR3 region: CASSPLAGGRLEQFF. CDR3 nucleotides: TGTGCCAGCAGCCCACTTGCGGGGGGGCGTCTTGAGCAGTTCTTC.